The TCR beta chain described here comes from a study of cytomegalovirus exposure and HLA in healthy donors. Findings and limits, study-wide: According to the study, 180 or so TCR beta chains were cytomegalovirus-associated. Serostatus for CMV was the only available immune exposure information.

The V and J ends lost 6 bases and 4 bases, in that order; junction bases with no gene match: 11. The V gene's germline CDR1 is MNHEY and CDR2 SMNVEV (reference sequence). The CDR3 is 15 residues long. Points on this clone: The antigen is undetermined.

Primers: 60 Vbeta forward and 13 Jbeta reverse. The table came from immunoSEQ multiplex PCR; TCRdb's copy has only in-frame clones and leaves some out. This table has around 60,000 clones, approximately 82% appearing once. The chain recombines TRBV27 with TRBJ1-2, with 7 bases aligning to TRBD1. The sequenced sample consisted of PBMCs. This TCR derives from a woman aged 40 to 49 in good health and CMV-seropositive. The CDR3 nucleotides are TGTGCCAGCAGAAGTCCTTTAACAGGGGTCTATGGCTACACCTTC. This codes for CASRSPLTGVYGYTF.